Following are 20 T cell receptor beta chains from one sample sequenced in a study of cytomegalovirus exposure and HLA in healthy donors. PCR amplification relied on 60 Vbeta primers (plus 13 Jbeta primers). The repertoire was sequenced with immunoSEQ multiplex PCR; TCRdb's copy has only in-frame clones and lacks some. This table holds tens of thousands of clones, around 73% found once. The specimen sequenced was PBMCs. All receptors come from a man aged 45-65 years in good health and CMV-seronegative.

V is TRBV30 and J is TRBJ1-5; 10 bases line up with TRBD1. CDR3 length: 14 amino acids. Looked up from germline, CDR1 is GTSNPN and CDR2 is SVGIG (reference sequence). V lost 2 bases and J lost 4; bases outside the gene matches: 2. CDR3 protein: CAWSPGQGNQPQHF. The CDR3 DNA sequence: TGTGCCTGGAGTCCGGGACAGGGGAATCAGCCCCAGCATTTT. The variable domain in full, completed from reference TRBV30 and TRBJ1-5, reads SQTIHQWPATLVQPVGSPLSLECTVEGTSNPNLYWYRQAAGRGLQLLFYSVGIGQISSEVPQNLSASRPQDRQFILSSKKLLLSDSGFYLCAWSPGQGNQPQHFGDGTRLSIL.

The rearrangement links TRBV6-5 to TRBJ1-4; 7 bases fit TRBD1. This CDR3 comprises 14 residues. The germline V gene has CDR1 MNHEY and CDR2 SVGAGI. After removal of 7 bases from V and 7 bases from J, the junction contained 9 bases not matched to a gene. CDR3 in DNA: TGTGCCAGCAACGAGGGGGCGGGTGGTGAAAAACTGTTTTTT. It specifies CASNEGAGGEKLFF.

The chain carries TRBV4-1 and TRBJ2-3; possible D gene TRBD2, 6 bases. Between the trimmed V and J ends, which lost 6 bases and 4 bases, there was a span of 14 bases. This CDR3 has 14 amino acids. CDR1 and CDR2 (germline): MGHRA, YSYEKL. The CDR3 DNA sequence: TGCGCCAGCAGTCGGGACTCTATCTCAGATACGCAGTATTTT. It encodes CASSRDSISDTQYF.

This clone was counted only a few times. The CDR3 here is CASIGRGREDTQYF. CDR3 nucleotide sequence: TGTGCCAGTATCGGGCGGGGCCGAGAAGATACGCAGTATTTT. The rearrangement uses TRBV19 and TRBJ2-3; a weak D match, TRBD2 (6 bases). Germline V gene sequence: CDR1 LNHDA, CDR2 SQIVND (reference sequence). Trimming took 7 bases from V and 5 from J, leaving 16 bases between them. The CDR3 totals 14 residues.

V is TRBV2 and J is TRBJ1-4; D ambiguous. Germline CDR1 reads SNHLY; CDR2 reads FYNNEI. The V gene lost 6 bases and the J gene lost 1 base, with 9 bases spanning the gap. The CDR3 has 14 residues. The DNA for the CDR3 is TGTGCCAGCAGACGGGGAGAAACTAATGAAAAACTGTTTTTT. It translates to CASRRGETNEKLFF. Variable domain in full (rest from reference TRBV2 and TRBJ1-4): EPEVTQTPSHQVTQMGQEVILRCVPISNHLYFYWYRQILGQKVEFLVSFYNNEISEKSEIFDDQFSVERPDGSNFTLKIRSTKLEDSAMYFCASRRGETNEKLFFGSGTQLSVL.

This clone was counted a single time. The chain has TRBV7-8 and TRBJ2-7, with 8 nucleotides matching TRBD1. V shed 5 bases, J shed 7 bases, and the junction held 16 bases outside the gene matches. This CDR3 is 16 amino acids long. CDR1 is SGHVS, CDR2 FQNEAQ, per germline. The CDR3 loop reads CASSSRKGSGDREQYF. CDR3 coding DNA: TGTGCCAGCAGCAGTAGGAAGGGGAGTGGGGACAGGGAGCAGTACTTC.

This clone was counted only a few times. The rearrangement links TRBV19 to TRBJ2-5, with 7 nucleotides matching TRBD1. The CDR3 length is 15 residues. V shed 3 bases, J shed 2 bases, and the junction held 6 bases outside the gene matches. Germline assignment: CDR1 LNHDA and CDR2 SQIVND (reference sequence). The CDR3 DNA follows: TGTGCCAGTAGTATTCGATCGGGACAGCAAGAGACCCAGTACTTC. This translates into CASSIRSGQQETQYF.

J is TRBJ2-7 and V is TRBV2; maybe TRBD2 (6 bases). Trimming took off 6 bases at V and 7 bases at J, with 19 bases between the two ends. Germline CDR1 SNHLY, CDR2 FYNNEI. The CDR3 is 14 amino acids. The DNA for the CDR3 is TGTGCCAGCAGGGGAGGACTACCGGCGGGTGAGCAGTACTTC. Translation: CASRGGLPAGEQYF.

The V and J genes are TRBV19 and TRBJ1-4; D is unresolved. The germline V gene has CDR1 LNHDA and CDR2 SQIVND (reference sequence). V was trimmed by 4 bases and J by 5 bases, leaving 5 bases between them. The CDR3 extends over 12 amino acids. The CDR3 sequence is CASSRENEKLFF. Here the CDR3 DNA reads TGTGCCAGTAGTAGGGAGAATGAAAAACTGTTTTTT.

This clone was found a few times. CDR3 protein: CASSLWAAVGGSNQPQHF. CDR3 nucleotide sequence: TGTGCCAGCAGTTTATGGGCAGCCGTGGGGGGGAGCAATCAGCCCCAGCATTTT. V is TRBV28 and J is TRBJ1-5; a weak D match, TRBD1 (5 bases). Trimming removed 0 bases from V and 1 base from J, with 16 bases in between. The CDR3 sequence is 18 residues long. Per germline, CDR1 MDHEN and CDR2 SYDVKM.

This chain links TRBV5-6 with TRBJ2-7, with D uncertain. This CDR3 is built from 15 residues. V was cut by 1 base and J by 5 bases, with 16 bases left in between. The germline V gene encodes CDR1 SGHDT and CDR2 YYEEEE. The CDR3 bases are TGTGCCAGCAGCTTGCGGGTCTTTTCCCGCGACGAGCAGTACTTC. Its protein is CASSLRVFSRDEQYF.

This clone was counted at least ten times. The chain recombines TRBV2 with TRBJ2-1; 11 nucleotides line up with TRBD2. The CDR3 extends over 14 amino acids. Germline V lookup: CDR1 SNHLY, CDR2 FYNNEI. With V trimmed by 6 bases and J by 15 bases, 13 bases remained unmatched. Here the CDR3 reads CASSGNSGGAVLFF. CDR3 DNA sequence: TGTGCCAGCAGCGGTAATAGCGGGGGGGCAGTCCTGTTCTTC.

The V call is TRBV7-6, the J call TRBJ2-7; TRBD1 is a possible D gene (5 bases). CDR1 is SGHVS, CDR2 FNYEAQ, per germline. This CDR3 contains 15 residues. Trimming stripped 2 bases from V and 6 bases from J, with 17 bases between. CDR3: CASSLNTGRLREQYF. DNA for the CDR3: TGTGCCAGCAGCTTAAACACAGGCAGGCTGCGCGAGCAGTACTTC.

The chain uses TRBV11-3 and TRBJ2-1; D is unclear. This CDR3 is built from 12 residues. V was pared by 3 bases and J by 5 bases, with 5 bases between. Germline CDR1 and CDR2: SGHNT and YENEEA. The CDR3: CASSFSNNEQFF. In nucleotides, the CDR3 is TGTGCCAGCAGCTTTAGTAACAATGAGCAGTTCTTC.

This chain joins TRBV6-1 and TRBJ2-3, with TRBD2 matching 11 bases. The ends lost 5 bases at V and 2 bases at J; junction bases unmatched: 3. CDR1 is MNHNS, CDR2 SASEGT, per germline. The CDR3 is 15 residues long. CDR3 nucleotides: TGTGCCAGCAGTTTTAGCGGGGGGGCCACAGATACGCAGTATTTT. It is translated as CASSFSGGATDTQYF.

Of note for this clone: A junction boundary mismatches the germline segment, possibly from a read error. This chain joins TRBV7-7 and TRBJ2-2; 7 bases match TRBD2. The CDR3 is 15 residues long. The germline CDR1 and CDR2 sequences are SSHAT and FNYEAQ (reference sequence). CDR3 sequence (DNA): TGTGCTAGCAGCCAGGGACTAAAGAACACCGGGGAGCTGTTTTTT. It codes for CASSQGLKNTGELFF.

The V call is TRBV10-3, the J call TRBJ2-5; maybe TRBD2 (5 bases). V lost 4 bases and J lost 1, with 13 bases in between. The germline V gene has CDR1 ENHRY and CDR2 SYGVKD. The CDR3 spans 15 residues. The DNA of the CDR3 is TGTGCCATCAGTGGGAGGCTCCAAACCCAAGAGACCCAGTACTTC. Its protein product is CAISGRLQTQETQYF.

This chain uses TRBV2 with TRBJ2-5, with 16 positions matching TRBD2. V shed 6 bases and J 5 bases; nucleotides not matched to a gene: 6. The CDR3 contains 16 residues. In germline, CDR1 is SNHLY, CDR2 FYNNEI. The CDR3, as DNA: TGTGCCAGCAGAGGGACTAGCGGGGGGGGCAGGGAGACCCAGTACTTC. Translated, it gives CASRGTSGGGRETQYF.

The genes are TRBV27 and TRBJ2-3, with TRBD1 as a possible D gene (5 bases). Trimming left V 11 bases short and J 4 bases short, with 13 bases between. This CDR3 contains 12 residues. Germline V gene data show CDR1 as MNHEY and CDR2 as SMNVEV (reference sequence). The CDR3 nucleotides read TGTGCCGCGTACAGGTCCCCAGATACGCAGTATTTT. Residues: CAAYRSPDTQYF.

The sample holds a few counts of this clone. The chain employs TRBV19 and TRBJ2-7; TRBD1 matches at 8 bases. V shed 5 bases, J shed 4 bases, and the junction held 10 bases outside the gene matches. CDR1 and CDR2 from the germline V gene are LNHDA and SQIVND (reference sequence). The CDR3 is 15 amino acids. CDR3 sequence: CASSLSDRDSYEQYF. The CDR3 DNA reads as TGTGCCAGTAGTCTATCGGACAGGGACTCGTACGAGCAGTACTTC. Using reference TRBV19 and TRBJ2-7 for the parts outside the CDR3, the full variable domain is DGGITQSPKYLFRKEGQNVTLSCEQNLNHDAMYWYRQDPGQGLRLIYYSQIVNDFQKGDIAEGYSVSREKKESFPLTVTSAQKNPTAFYLCASSLSDRDSYEQYFGPGTRLTVT.